The TCR beta chain described here comes from a study of Ad26.COV2.S vaccination and SARS-CoV-2 variants. The wider study: Donor was assigned to the Ad26.COV2.S arm of trial COV1001.

Here immunoSEQ multiplex PCR was the method, and the copy in TCRdb shows in-frame clones only, minus some. Altogether 440,000 or so clones are present, roughly 90% being singletons, with the ten largest covering approximately 1.7%. This sample's treatment: around 19 received Ad26.COV2.S at low or high dose, single or two shots; about 5 received placebo; per-sample allocation not given. On day 63 after the first injection, vaccine and placebo recipients gave samples. This sample comprised peripheral blood, obtained in a trial of Ad26.COV2.S vaccine versus placebo. The origin of this receptor is a person aged 18-65 years who received the Ad26.COV2.S COVID-19 vaccine or a placebo.

The CDR3 coding sequence is TGTGCCACCAGTGAAGCGGGGGGCCTAGATACGCAGTATTTT. Protein product: CATSEAGGLDTQYF. This chain connects TRBV24-1 to TRBJ2-3, with 9 bases matching TRBD2. Losses at the gene ends were 4 bases for V and 5 bases for J; bases not matched to a gene: 3. The CDR3 has 14 amino acids. Germline V CDR1 and CDR2: KGHDR, SFDVKD.